This passage covers 29 T cell receptor beta chains from one sample sequenced in a study of OX40 agonist ivuxolimab in advanced cancers. TCRdb's copy holds only in-frame clones and misses some; the assay was immunoSEQ multiplex PCR. Of around 30,000 clones in the sample, about nine tenths are singletons; the top ten hold almost 9.5%. The sequencing here drew on CD4+ or CD8+ T cells sorted from blood, taken in a trial of the OX40 agonist ivuxolimab. These receptors were obtained from an adult with an advanced solid tumor such as melanoma, head and neck, liver or kidney cancer.

This clone has only one observation. This chain uses TRBV6-1 with TRBJ2-1; D not resolved. Trimming shortened V by 7 bases and J by 6 bases, and 13 bases separated the two germline ends. Per germline, CDR1 MNHNS and CDR2 SASEGT. This CDR3 is built from 13 residues. This chain's CDR3 is CASTLGGGNEQFF. The CDR3 DNA is TGTGCCAGCACCCTTGGCGGCGGCAATGAGCAGTTCTTC.

The chain carries TRBV7-9 and TRBJ2-7; D gene uncertain. Germline lookup yields CDR1 SEHNR and CDR2 FQNEAQ (reference sequence). The CDR3 sequence is 11 residues long. V lost 1 base, J lost 6 bases, and 4 bases lay in between. As DNA, the CDR3 is TGTGCCAGCAGCTTAGAGTCCGAGCAGTACTTC. This sequence encodes CASSLESEQYF. The full variable domain, with the rest looked up from reference TRBV7-9 and TRBJ2-7, is DTGVSQNPRHKITKRGQNVTFRCDPISEHNRLYWYRQTLGQGPEFLTYFQNEAQLEKSRLLSDRFSAERPKGSFSTLEIQRTEQGDSAMYLCASSLESEQYFGPGTRLTVT.

The V call is TRBV30, the J call TRBJ1-1, with 9 nucleotides matching TRBD1. Looked up from germline, CDR1 is GTSNPN and CDR2 is SVGIG (reference sequence). The CDR3 loop spans 15 amino acids. J lost 1 base, V lost 1 base, and 4 bases had no gene match. The CDR3 DNA follows: TGTGCCTGGAGTGCTCCGGGACAGGGGAACACTGAAGCTTTCTTT. It specifies CAWSAPGQGNTEAFF. Full variable domain (outside the CDR3, taken from reference TRBV30 and TRBJ1-1): SQTIHQWPATLVQPVGSPLSLECTVEGTSNPNLYWYRQAAGRGLQLLFYSVGIGQISSEVPQNLSASRPQDRQFILSSKKLLLSDSGFYLCAWSAPGQGNTEAFFGQGTRLTVV.

The V and J genes are TRBV27 and TRBJ1-1; 9 bases are shared with TRBD1. Per germline, CDR1 MNHEY and CDR2 SMNVEV (reference sequence). V lost 2 bases to trimming and J lost 4 bases; unmatched junction nucleotides: 8. The CDR3 runs to 16 residues. The CDR3 loop reads CASSLGTGSFITEAFF. The DNA of the CDR3 is TGTGCCAGCAGTTTAGGGACAGGGTCTTTTATCACTGAAGCTTTCTTT.

The rearrangement uses TRBV10-3 and TRBJ1-1; D might be TRBD1 (6 bases). This CDR3 has 13 amino acids. Germline V lookup: CDR1 ENHRY, CDR2 SYGVKD. V was pared by 6 bases and J by 1 base, with 9 bases between. The chain's CDR3 is CAIRVDRNTEAFF. As DNA, the CDR3 is TGTGCCATCAGAGTGGACAGGAACACTGAAGCTTTCTTT.

V usage is TRBV7-3 and J usage is TRBJ1-2, with a tentative D call TRBD1 (6 bases). The V gene lost 4 bases and the J gene lost 7 bases, with 13 bases spanning the gap. The length of the CDR3 is 13 residues. The germline V gene encodes CDR1 SGHTA and CDR2 FQGTGA. The CDR3 reads CASSSSGEAGYTF. CDR3 coding DNA: TGTGCCAGCAGCTCATCAGGGGAAGCTGGCTACACCTTC. The variable domain in full, completed from reference TRBV7-3 and TRBJ1-2, reads GAGVSQTPSNKVTEKGKYVELRCDPISGHTALYWYRQSLGQGPEFLIYFQGTGAADDSGLPNDRFFAVRPEGSVSTLKIQRTERGDSAVYLCASSSSGEAGYTFGSGTRLTVV.

V and J are TRBV9 and TRBJ2-2; D ambiguous. Germline V gene sequence: CDR1 SGDLS, CDR2 YYNGEE. V was pared by 0 bases and J by 6 bases, with 9 bases between. The CDR3 runs to 14 residues. The CDR3 loop is CASSVEKLAGELFF. Here the CDR3 DNA reads TGTGCCAGCAGCGTAGAAAAGCTCGCCGGGGAGCTGTTTTTT.

The chain employs TRBV27 and TRBJ2-1, with D perhaps matching TRBD1 (6 bases). The ends were cut back, 2 bases at V and 1 base at J, with 12 bases in the middle. Germline V gene sequence: CDR1 MNHEY, CDR2 SMNVEV (reference sequence). The CDR3 extends over 16 amino acids. This CDR3 is CASSLVGQLSYNEQFF. Here the CDR3 DNA reads TGTGCCAGCAGTTTAGTAGGACAGCTATCCTACAATGAGCAGTTCTTC.

The rearrangement joins TRBV20-1 to TRBJ1-2; D gene ambiguous. The CDR3 runs 11 residues. Germline V lookup: CDR1 DFQATT, CDR2 SNEGSKA (reference sequence). The V end lost 6 bases, the J end lost 5 bases, and 10 bases lay between the germline ends. For the CDR3, the DNA is TGCAGTGCGAGTAGCGGTTATGGCTACACCTTC. Its protein is CSASSGYGYTF.

The J gene is TRBJ1-3, the V gene TRBV2; no clear D. This CDR3 is 13 amino acids long. The germline V and J ends were trimmed by 9 bases and 0 bases, with 9 bases remaining between them. From germline, CDR1 is SNHLY and CDR2 FYNNEI. The CDR3 here is CASTDGSGNTIYF. CDR3 DNA: TGTGCCAGTACGGACGGCTCTGGAAACACCATATATTTT.

This chain uses TRBV5-4 with TRBJ2-7, with D possibly matching TRBD2 (6 bases). This CDR3 has 16 amino acids. V was shortened by 4 bases and J by 0 bases, with 17 bases between the two germline ends. CDR1 and CDR2 (germline): SGHNT, YYREEE (reference sequence). CDR3 sequence reads: CASSVAPGTASYEQYF. The DNA for the CDR3 is TGTGCCAGCAGCGTCGCTCCCGGGACTGCCTCCTACGAGCAGTACTTC.

The V gene is TRBV19, the J gene TRBJ2-3; the match to TRBD2 covers 10 bases. J gave up 0 bases and V 0 bases, and 0 bases lay outside the gene matches. Per germline, CDR1 LNHDA and CDR2 SQIVND (reference sequence). The CDR3 covers 16 residues. CDR3: CASSIELAGSTDTQYF. In nucleotides, the CDR3 is TGTGCCAGTAGTATAGAACTAGCGGGGAGCACAGATACGCAGTATTTT.

The rearrangement joins TRBV11-3 to TRBJ2-6; D is undetermined. CDR3 length: 17 residues. Trimming took off 5 bases at V and 0 bases at J, with 14 bases between the two ends. Germline V gives CDR1 SGHNT, CDR2 YENEEA. The CDR3 nucleotides are TGTGCCAGCAGCGCAAGGTCTCTCAACTCTGGGGCCAACGTCCTGACTTTC. Its protein product is CASSARSLNSGANVLTF.

V usage is TRBV7-9 and J usage is TRBJ1-1; unclear D gene. CDR1 and CDR2 from the germline V gene are SEHNR and FQNEAQ (reference sequence). Trimming pared 2 bases from V and 8 bases from J, leaving 9 bases between. This CDR3 is 12 amino acids long. The CDR3 region has the DNA TGTGCCAGCAGCTTATCACCGGCGGAAGCTTTCTTT. This sequence encodes CASSLSPAEAFF.

This chain uses TRBV20-1 with TRBJ2-5; the D is unclear. Germline V lookup: CDR1 DFQATT, CDR2 SNEGSKA (reference sequence). The CDR3 runs 11 residues. V lost 7 bases to trimming and J lost 6 bases, with 12 bases between them. CDR3 protein: CSGLSWQTQYF. CDR3 bases: TGCAGTGGCCTTTCGTGGCAGACCCAGTACTTC.

This chain connects TRBV7-3 to TRBJ2-3; 9 nucleotides match TRBD1. The germline CDR1 and CDR2 sequences are SGHTA and FQGTGA. CDR3 length equals 14 residues. V trimming: 5 bases; J trimming: 3 bases; junction bases outside the gene matches: 3. The CDR3 DNA sequence: TGTGCCAGCAGCCCGACAGGGGGGACAGATACGCAGTATTTT. This translates into CASSPTGGTDTQYF.

This chain uses TRBV25-1 with TRBJ1-1; D is unclear. Trimming removed 3 bases at V and 3 bases at J, with 8 bases between. Looked up from germline, CDR1 is MGHDK and CDR2 is SYGVNS. The CDR3 sequence is 13 residues long. CDR3 amino acids: CASSDPLDTEAFF. In nucleotides, the CDR3 is TGTGCCAGCAGTGACCCCTTGGACACTGAAGCTTTCTTT.

V is TRBV10-3 and J is TRBJ1-2; 7 bases fit TRBD1. Germline loops: CDR1 ENHRY, CDR2 SYGVKD. V lost 9 bases to trimming and J lost 2 bases; unmatched junction nucleotides: 6. This CDR3 has 13 residues. The CDR3: CAIGGSKNYGYTF. CDR3 sequence (DNA): TGTGCCATAGGGGGCAGCAAGAACTATGGCTACACCTTC.

The genes are TRBV19 and TRBJ1-1, with D possibly TRBD1 on 5 matching bases. There are 14 residues in the CDR3. Germline CDR1 LNHDA, CDR2 SQIVND (reference sequence). The V end was cut by 1 base, the J end by 6 bases, with 12 bases between. The CDR3 spells CASSIAGFGAEAFF. The CDR3, as DNA: TGTGCCAGTAGTATAGCAGGGTTTGGCGCTGAAGCTTTCTTT.

Comment on this clone: A much bigger clone sits one base away, suggesting this may be a read error. Distinct nucleotide sequences in the sample also encode this CDR3. The rearrangement joins TRBV12-5 to TRBJ2-2; 9 nucleotides match TRBD1. From germline, CDR1 is LGHNT and CDR2 FRNRAP. The CDR3 runs 18 residues. The trim removed 0 bases at V and 3 bases at J, leaving 8 bases unmatched. The CDR3 sequence: CASGLVDSGQGDTGELFF. The CDR3 DNA reads TGTGCTAGTGGTTTGGTAGATTCGGGACAGGGCGACACCGGGGAGCTGTTTTTT. Full variable domain (missing parts from reference TRBV12-5 and TRBJ2-2): DARVTQTPRHKVTEMGQEVTMRCQPILGHNTVFWYRQTMMQGLELLAYFRNRAPLDDSGMPKDRFSAEMPDATLATLKIQPSEPRDSAVYFCASGLVDSGQGDTGELFFGEGSRLTVL.

This chain joins TRBV6-5 and TRBJ1-1, with D tentatively TRBD1 (6 bases). Germline lookup yields CDR1 MNHEY and CDR2 SVGAGI. The CDR3 contains 16 residues. The ends were cut back, 3 bases at V and 3 bases at J, with 17 bases in the middle. CDR3 nucleotides: TGTGCCAGCAGTTATCCCACAGGGAGAGGGGACACTGAAGCTTTCTTT. Translated: CASSYPTGRGDTEAFF.

The chain uses TRBV4-1 and TRBJ2-3; D unresolved. This CDR3 has 15 residues. The V gene's germline CDR1 is MGHRA and CDR2 YSYEKL. V was trimmed by 0 bases and J by 0 bases, leaving 7 bases between them. CDR3 amino acids: CASSQERRSTDTQYF. DNA of the CDR3: TGCGCCAGCAGCCAAGAAAGAAGAAGCACAGATACGCAGTATTTT.

V usage is TRBV7-9 and J usage is TRBJ2-3; a weak D match, TRBD2 (6 bases). The CDR3 consists of 15 residues. Trimming stripped 4 bases from V and 5 bases from J, with 16 bases between. Germline V lookup: CDR1 SEHNR, CDR2 FQNEAQ (reference sequence). The DNA for the CDR3 is TGTGCCAGCAGCTCAACCCGGGACTTCAGAGATACGCAGTATTTT. This codes for CASSSTRDFRDTQYF.

The chain has TRBV25-1 and TRBJ2-2, with D hard to call. Trimming removed 3 bases at V and 0 bases at J, with 14 bases between. Looked up from germline, CDR1 is MGHDK and CDR2 is SYGVNS. This CDR3 is built from 17 residues. As DNA, the CDR3 is TGTGCCAGCAGTGACTTTTCTGTTGGAGCGAACACCGGGGAGCTGTTTTTT. Amino acid sequence: CASSDFSVGANTGELFF.

V is TRBV7-8 and J is TRBJ1-5; D ambiguous. Germline V gene sequence: CDR1 SGHVS, CDR2 FQNEAQ. V was shortened by 4 bases and J by 0 bases, with 7 bases between the two germline ends. The CDR3 sequence is 14 residues long. CDR3 protein: CASSSSNSNQPQHF. Written as DNA, the CDR3 is TGTGCCAGCAGCTCGAGTAATAGCAATCAGCCCCAGCATTTT.

This clone appeared a single time. This rearrangement joins TRBV27 to TRBJ2-1; unclear D gene. Germline V gene sequence: CDR1 MNHEY, CDR2 SMNVEV (reference sequence). Trimming took 0 bases from V and 3 from J, leaving 12 bases between them. The CDR3 has 16 amino acids. In DNA form, the CDR3 reads TGTGCCAGCAGTTTATCGGGCGGAACCCACTACAATGAGCAGTTCTTC. Protein product: CASSLSGGTHYNEQFF.

The chain combines TRBV7-9 with TRBJ2-5; 7 nucleotides align to TRBD1. TRBJ2-7 explains the end of the DNA better; the J call may be wrong. Germline V gene lookup returns CDR1 SEHNR and CDR2 FQNEAQ (reference sequence). This CDR3 has 17 amino acids. Here the CDR3 reads CASSLANRGVHSYEQYF. CDR3 nucleotides: TGTGCCAGCAGCTTAGCTAACAGGGGAGTCCACTCCTACGAGCAGTACTTC.

V is TRBV9 and J is TRBJ2-7; D is ambiguous. This CDR3 contains 14 residues. Trimming cost V 0 bases and J 3 bases, with 10 bases left between them. CDR1 and CDR2 (germline): SGDLS, YYNGEE. The CDR3 loop is CASSVGGPSYEQYF. The CDR3 DNA reads TGTGCCAGCAGCGTAGGTGGGCCCAGCTACGAGCAGTACTTC.

This rearrangement joins TRBV27 to TRBJ2-3, with 12 bases lining up with TRBD2. Germline CDR1 is MNHEY and CDR2 is SMNVEV (reference sequence). The CDR3 contains 18 residues. V dropped 5 bases and J dropped 2; count of bases not matched to a gene: 11. In nucleotides, the CDR3 is TGTGCCAGCAGTCCACTCGGACTAGCGGGAAAGAACACAGATACGCAGTATTTT. Encoded protein: CASSPLGLAGKNTDTQYF.